These 23 T cell receptor beta chains came from one sample sequenced in a study of control samples from healthy donors and cancer patients. The method was immunoSEQ multiplex PCR; TCRdb's version includes in-frame clones alone and lacks a portion of them. The sample holds around 140,000 clones; approximately 91% are singletons and the top ten take approximately 3%. Sequences were obtained from blood. These TCRs come from a man aged 25-45 years in good health.

The rearrangement links TRBV5-6 to TRBJ2-1; D possibly corresponds to TRBD1 (6 bases). Germline CDR1 SGHDT, CDR2 YYEEEE. With 4 bases removed from V and 3 bases from J, the gap between germline ends came to 17 bases. There are 16 residues in the CDR3. CDR3 nucleotides: TGTGCCAGCAGCCCCGGAGAGACAGGTTACTACAATGAGCAGTTCTTC. It codes for CASSPGETGYYNEQFF.

J is TRBJ1-1 and V is TRBV7-9; D may be TRBD1 (6 bases). V lost 1 base and J 1 base, leaving 19 bases between the germline ends. CDR3 length equals 18 residues. The germline CDR1 and CDR2 sequences are SEHNR and FQNEAQ (reference sequence). The DNA for the CDR3 is TGTGCCAGCAGCTTAGTAGGGGTGAGACAGGTATCGAACACTGAAGCTTTCTTT. Protein: CASSLVGVRQVSNTEAFF. Based on the CDR3 plus reference TRBV7-9 and TRBJ1-1, the full variable domain is DTGVSQNPRHKITKRGQNVTFRCDPISEHNRLYWYRQTLGQGPEFLTYFQNEAQLEKSRLLSDRFSAERPKGSFSTLEIQRTEQGDSAMYLCASSLVGVRQVSNTEAFFGQGTRLTVV.

CDR3 in amino acids: CASTPGQGYYGYTF. The CDR3 region has the DNA TGTGCCAGCACCCCGGGACAGGGGTACTATGGCTACACCTTC. The chain uses TRBV2 and TRBJ1-2, with 10 bases aligning to TRBD1. The CDR3 has 14 residues. In germline, CDR1 is SNHLY, CDR2 FYNNEI. J was trimmed by 3 bases and V by 7 bases; bases with no gene match: 5. Full variable domain (rest looked up from reference TRBV2 and TRBJ1-2): EPEVTQTPSHQVTQMGQEVILRCVPISNHLYFYWYRQILGQKVEFLVSFYNNEISEKSEIFDDQFSVERPDGSNFTLKIRSTKLEDSAMYFCASTPGQGYYGYTFGSGTRLTVV.

The rearrangement uses TRBV27 and TRBJ1-1; TRBD1 matches 7 bases. CDR3 size: 15 residues. With 6 bases clipped from V and 0 bases from J, the junction kept 7 bases outside the gene matches. Germline-derived CDR1 and CDR2 are MNHEY and SMNVEV (reference sequence). In DNA, the CDR3 is TGTGCCAGCAGGGGATGGGACAGTCTGAACACTGAAGCTTTCTTT. Its protein product is CASRGWDSLNTEAFF.

This chain joins TRBV6-6 and TRBJ1-2; 8 bases match TRBD1. J gave up 4 bases and V 6 bases, and 7 bases lay outside the gene matches. CDR1 is MNHNY, CDR2 SVGAGI, per germline (reference sequence). The CDR3 is made up of 14 amino acids. The CDR3 DNA is TGTGCCAGCAGAAGGGACGGACAGGGCTATGGCTACACCTTC. This encodes CASRRDGQGYGYTF.

The gene calls are TRBV6-5 and TRBJ2-2, with 9 bases lining up with TRBD1. The CDR3 runs to 15 residues. J gave up 4 bases and V 6 bases, and 6 bases lay outside the gene matches. Germline assignment: CDR1 MNHEY and CDR2 SVGAGI. Here the CDR3 DNA reads TGTGCCAGCAGGGAGGACAGGGGAGGCACCGGGGAGCTGTTTTTT. Protein product: CASREDRGGTGELFF.

V and J are TRBV5-5 and TRBJ1-1, with D maybe TRBD1 (6 bases). Trimming pared 7 bases from V and 0 bases from J, leaving 16 bases between. Germline loops: CDR1 SGHKS, CDR2 YYEKEE (reference sequence). The CDR3 contains 15 residues. CDR3 sequence: CASLQGAGLNTEAFF. The CDR3 coding sequence is TGTGCCAGCTTACAGGGAGCGGGGCTGAACACTGAAGCTTTCTTT.

The V call is TRBV11-2, the J call TRBJ2-3; maybe TRBD2 (6 bases). The length of the CDR3 is 17 residues. Trimming removed 2 bases from V and 1 base from J, with 16 bases in between. Germline lookup yields CDR1 SGHAT and CDR2 FQNNGV. Here the CDR3 reads CASSLRTPGLRTDTQYF. The CDR3 DNA reads as TGTGCCAGCAGCTTACGCACCCCGGGACTTCGCACAGATACGCAGTATTTT.

V is TRBV9 and J is TRBJ1-2; 8 bases match TRBD1. Germline V gene sequence: CDR1 SGDLS, CDR2 YYNGEE. V dropped 0 bases and J dropped 5; count of bases not matched to a gene: 6. The CDR3 covers 15 residues. CDR3 in DNA: TGTGCCAGCAGCGTAGGGTCCGGGACAGGATATGGCTACACCTTC. Translating gives CASSVGSGTGYGYTF.

The chain couples TRBV7-9 to TRBJ1-5; no firm D call. Germline V gene lookup returns CDR1 SEHNR and CDR2 FQNEAQ (reference sequence). This CDR3 is built from 12 residues. V lost 1 base to trimming and J lost 5 bases, with 3 bases between them. The CDR3 DNA reads TGTGCCAGCAGCTTAGGATATCAGCCCCAGCATTTT. Its protein is CASSLGYQPQHF.

This clone was seen many times. This chain connects TRBV6-5 to TRBJ1-5; weak D call: TRBD1 (6 bases). Germline V gives CDR1 MNHEY, CDR2 SVGAGI. The CDR3 spans 14 residues. V lost 6 bases and J lost 7, with 16 bases in between. CDR3 DNA: TGTGCCAGCAGCCTCCAGGGGATAGTACAGCCCCAGCATTTT. It is translated as CASSLQGIVQPQHF.

V is TRBV19 and J is TRBJ2-1, with 13 nucleotides matching TRBD2. Germline V gives CDR1 LNHDA, CDR2 SQIVND (reference sequence). The J segment lost 7 bases and the V segment lost 3 bases, leaving 3 bases of the junction unmatched. This CDR3 is built from 15 residues. The CDR3 region is CASSMGLAGLNEQFF. The CDR3 region has the DNA TGTGCCAGTAGTATGGGACTAGCGGGATTGAATGAGCAGTTCTTC.

This clone was picked up one time. J is TRBJ1-6 and V is TRBV27; D gene unclear. Trimming pared 9 bases from V and 3 bases from J, leaving 9 bases between. The germline V gene has CDR1 MNHEY and CDR2 SMNVEV (reference sequence). The CDR3 has 13 residues. The CDR3 reads CASTGSYNSPLHF. The CDR3 DNA follows: TGTGCCAGTACGGGCAGCTATAATTCACCCCTCCACTTT.

This chain links TRBV10-3 with TRBJ2-7, with D unclear. V shed 6 bases and J shed 0 bases, with 6 bases lying between them. The CDR3 covers 12 residues. Germline V CDR1 and CDR2: ENHRY, SYGVKD. CDR3 residues: CAISWDSYEQYF. In DNA form, the CDR3 reads TGTGCCATCAGCTGGGACTCCTACGAGCAGTACTTC.

This clone was detected a few times. The genes are TRBV7-9 and TRBJ1-2, with D possibly being TRBD1 (6 bases). Germline V gene sequence: CDR1 SEHNR, CDR2 FQNEAQ (reference sequence). This CDR3 is built from 12 residues. Trimming pared 5 bases from V and 3 bases from J, leaving 7 bases between. The CDR3 sequence is CASSPGDYGYTF. As DNA, the CDR3 is TGTGCCAGCAGCCCAGGGGACTATGGCTACACCTTC.

The J gene is TRBJ2-2, the V gene TRBV18; 7 positions agree with TRBD1. V was clipped by 3 bases and J by 6 bases; unmatched bases: 7. Germline CDR1 and CDR2: KGHSH and LQKENI. The CDR3 spans 15 residues. CDR3 protein: CASSPSVQGSGELFF. The CDR3 DNA sequence: TGTGCCAGCTCACCGTCAGTACAGGGGTCCGGGGAGCTGTTTTTT.

Only one count was recorded for this clone. The chain links TRBV2 to TRBJ1-2, with 11 bases identical to TRBD1. The CDR3 consists of 18 residues. V was clipped by 4 bases and J by 4 bases; unmatched bases: 14. Per germline, CDR1 SNHLY and CDR2 FYNNEI. In DNA form, the CDR3 reads TGTGCCAGCAGTGCGCTACCGGGACAGGGGGTTCATAGCTATGGCTACACCTTC. It translates to CASSALPGQGVHSYGYTF. The full variable domain, with the rest looked up from reference TRBV2 and TRBJ1-2, is EPEVTQTPSHQVTQMGQEVILRCVPISNHLYFYWYRQILGQKVEFLVSFYNNEISEKSEIFDDQFSVERPDGSNFTLKIRSTKLEDSAMYFCASSALPGQGVHSYGYTFGSGTRLTVV.

This sequence joins TRBV19 and TRBJ2-1; 8 nucleotides align to TRBD1. The CDR3 is 17 residues long. Germline lookup yields CDR1 LNHDA and CDR2 SQIVND (reference sequence). After removal of 7 bases from V and 1 base from J, the junction contained 12 bases not matched to a gene. CDR3 amino acids: CASTQRVQGESYNEQFF. In DNA form, the CDR3 reads TGTGCCAGTACCCAGAGGGTACAGGGGGAGTCCTACAATGAGCAGTTCTTC.

The rearrangement links TRBV5-4 to TRBJ1-6; possible D gene TRBD1, 5 bases. Trimming took 4 bases from V and 7 from J, leaving 12 bases between them. The CDR3 is 14 amino acids. Germline CDR1 is SGHNT and CDR2 is YYREEE (reference sequence). The CDR3 loop is CASSPDTGNSPLHF. The CDR3 region has the DNA TGTGCCAGCAGCCCGGACACCGGGAATTCACCCCTCCACTTT.

This chain joins TRBV5-5 and TRBJ1-1; D unclear. CDR1 is SGHKS and CDR2 is YYEKEE in the germline V gene (reference sequence). The CDR3 spans 13 residues. Trimming pared 0 bases from V and 5 bases from J, leaving 8 bases between. The CDR3 reads CASSLGSITEAFF. As DNA, the CDR3 is TGTGCCAGCAGCTTGGGGTCGATTACTGAAGCTTTCTTT.

This rearrangement joins TRBV30 to TRBJ1-5, with 9 bases aligning to TRBD1. This CDR3 comprises 13 residues. Germline assignment: CDR1 GTSNPN and CDR2 SVGIG (reference sequence). V was pared by 5 bases and J by 1 base, with 0 bases of the junction left unmatched. The CDR3 loop is CAWGTGSNQPQHF. The CDR3 region has the DNA TGTGCCTGGGGGACAGGGAGCAATCAGCCCCAGCATTTT.

This clone showed up just a few times. The gene calls are TRBV7-6 and TRBJ1-3; D is possibly TRBD1 (5 bases). CDR1 and CDR2 from the germline V gene are SGHVS and FNYEAQ. There are 17 residues in the CDR3. The ends were cut back, 4 bases at V and 0 bases at J, with 16 bases in the middle. DNA of the CDR3: TGTGCCAGCAGCTCCAGACCGGGGGTCAGCTCTGGAAACACCATATATTTT. Protein sequence: CASSSRPGVSSGNTIYF.

V gene TRBV7-2 combines with J gene TRBJ1-1; D gene uncertain. Germline V CDR1 and CDR2: SGHTA, FQGNSA. The CDR3 contains 14 residues. Trimming stripped 5 bases from V and 1 base from J, with 11 bases between. The CDR3 DNA reads TGTGCCAGCAGCCCCCGCGGCGGGAACACTGAAGCTTTCTTT. Its translation: CASSPRGGNTEAFF.